The entry below describes one T cell receptor beta chain. Sequencing was performed with immunoSEQ multiplex PCR; in TCRdb, only in-frame clones are kept and a portion is missing. There are around 77,000 clones in the sample; 85% to 95% occur only once, and approximately 0.15% lies in the top ten. The data were obtained in a study of human versus mouse CDR3 diversity and MHC coevolution. Study in general: Reported immunoSEQ sensitivity was one in 200,000 T cells, with reduced amplification bias.

The germline V gene encodes CDR1 KGHSH and CDR2 LQKENI. The CDR3 totals 14 residues. V lost 2 bases and J 8 bases, leaving 12 bases between the germline ends. The source is a person between 25 and 70 years old in good health. The rearrangement links TRBV18 to TRBJ1-4; tentatively, D is TRBD1 (6 bases). The sequencing sample was made of naive CD4+ T cells from blood. Subset denoted: CD45RO-negative CD62L-positive naive CD4 T cells. As DNA, the CDR3 is TGTGCCAGCTCACCAGCGGGGGCATCGGAAAAACTGTTTTTT. Amino acid sequence: CASSPAGASEKLFF.